Sequencing of this T cell receptor (beta chain) was carried out in a study of patients and donors after allogeneic stem cell transplantation. Per the germline V gene, CDR1 is SGHVS and CDR2 is FNYEAQ. The CDR3 is made up of 14 amino acids. The V gene lost 5 bases and the J gene lost 7 bases, with 15 bases spanning the gap. TCRdb ran MiXCR on the RT-PCR reads and lists one entry per CDR3 protein. The table records about 90,000 distinct CDR3 sequences, about 48% of them present only once. The TCR was taken from a human donor who was either an allogeneic HSCT recipient or a stem cell or donor lymphocyte infusion donor (not recorded which). It is not recorded whose cells these are; they may come from a transplant donor. Sequenced sample: blood, either unsorted or a sorted T cell fraction (not recorded which). V gene TRBV7-6 combines with J gene TRBJ1-5, with D unclear. CDR3 loop: CASSPGRPDQPQHF. The DNA for the CDR3 is TGTGCCAGCAGCCCTGGACGGCCAGACCAGCCCCAGCATTTT.